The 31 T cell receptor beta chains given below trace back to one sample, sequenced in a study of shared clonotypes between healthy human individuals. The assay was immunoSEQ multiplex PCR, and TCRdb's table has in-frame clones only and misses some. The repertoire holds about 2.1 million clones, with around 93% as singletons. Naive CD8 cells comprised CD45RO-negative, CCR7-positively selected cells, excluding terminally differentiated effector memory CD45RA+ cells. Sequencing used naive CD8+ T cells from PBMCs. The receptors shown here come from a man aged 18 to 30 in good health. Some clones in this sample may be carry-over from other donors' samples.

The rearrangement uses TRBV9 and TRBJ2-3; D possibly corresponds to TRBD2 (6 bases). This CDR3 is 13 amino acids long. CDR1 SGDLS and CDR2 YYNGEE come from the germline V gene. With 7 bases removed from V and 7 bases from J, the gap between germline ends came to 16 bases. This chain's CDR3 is CASGGTVGNTQYF. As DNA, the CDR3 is TGTGCCAGCGGGGGGACGGTAGGGAATACGCAGTATTTT.

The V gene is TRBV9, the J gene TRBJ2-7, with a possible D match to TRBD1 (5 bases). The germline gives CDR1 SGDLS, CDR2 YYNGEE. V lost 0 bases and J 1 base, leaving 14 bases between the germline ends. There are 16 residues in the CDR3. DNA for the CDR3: TGTGCCAGCAGCGTAGGAGCAATTTCAGGGTCCTACGAGCAGTACTTC. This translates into CASSVGAISGSYEQYF. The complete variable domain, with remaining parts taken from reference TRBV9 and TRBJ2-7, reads DSGVTQTPKHLITATGQRVTLRCSPRSGDLSVYWYQQSLDQGLQFLIQYYNGEERAKGNILERFSAQQFPDLHSELNLSSLELGDSALYFCASSVGAISGSYEQYFGPGTRLTVT.

In DNA form, the CDR3 reads TGTGCCAGCGAACAGGGGGGTCGCAATCAGCCCCAGCATTTT. It is translated as CASEQGGRNQPQHF. V and J are TRBV28 and TRBJ1-5, with 8 nucleotides matching TRBD1. Losses at the gene ends were 8 bases for V and 2 bases for J; bases not matched to a gene: 5. CDR3 length: 14 amino acids. Germline loops: CDR1 MDHEN, CDR2 SYDVKM.

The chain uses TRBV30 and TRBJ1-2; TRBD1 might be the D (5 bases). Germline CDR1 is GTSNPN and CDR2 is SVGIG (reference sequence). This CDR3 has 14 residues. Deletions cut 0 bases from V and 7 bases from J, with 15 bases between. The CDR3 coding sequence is TGTGCCTGGAGTGTAGGCAGGGTCTTGGGTGGCTACACCTTC. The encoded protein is CAWSVGRVLGGYTF.

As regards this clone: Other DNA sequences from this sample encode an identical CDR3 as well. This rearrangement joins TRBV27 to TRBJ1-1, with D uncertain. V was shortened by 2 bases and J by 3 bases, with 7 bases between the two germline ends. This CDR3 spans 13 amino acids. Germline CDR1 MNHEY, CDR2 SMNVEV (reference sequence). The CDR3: CASSLLGDTEAFF. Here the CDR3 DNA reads TGTGCCAGCAGTTTACTCGGGGACACTGAAGCTTTCTTT.

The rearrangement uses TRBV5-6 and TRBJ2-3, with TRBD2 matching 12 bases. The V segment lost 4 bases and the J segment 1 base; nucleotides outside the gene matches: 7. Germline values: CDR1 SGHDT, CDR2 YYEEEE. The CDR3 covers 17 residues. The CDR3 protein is CASSPGLAGPGTDTQYF. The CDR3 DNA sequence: TGTGCCAGCAGCCCGGGACTAGCGGGTCCAGGCACAGATACGCAGTATTTT.

The CDR3 DNA sequence: TGTGCCTGGAGCCCCTTGAGAACCCGGGAGCTGTTTTTT. It translates to CAWSPLRTRELFF. V is TRBV30 and J is TRBJ2-2; D call uncertain. Germline CDR1 reads GTSNPN; CDR2 reads SVGIG (reference sequence). V lost 3 bases and J 9 bases, leaving 14 bases between the germline ends. There are 13 residues in the CDR3.

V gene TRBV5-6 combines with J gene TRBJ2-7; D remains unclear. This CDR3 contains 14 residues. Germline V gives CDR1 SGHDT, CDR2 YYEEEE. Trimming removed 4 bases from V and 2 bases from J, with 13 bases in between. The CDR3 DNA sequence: TGTGCCAGCAGCCCGAGGTCTGTAGCCTACGAGCAGTACTTC. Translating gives CASSPRSVAYEQYF. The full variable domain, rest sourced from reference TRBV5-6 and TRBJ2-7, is DAGVTQSPTHLIKTRGQQVTLRCSPKSGHDTVSWYQQALGQGPQFIFQYYEEEERQRGNFPDRFSGHQFPNYSSELNVNALLLGDSALYLCASSPRSVAYEQYFGPGTRLTVT.

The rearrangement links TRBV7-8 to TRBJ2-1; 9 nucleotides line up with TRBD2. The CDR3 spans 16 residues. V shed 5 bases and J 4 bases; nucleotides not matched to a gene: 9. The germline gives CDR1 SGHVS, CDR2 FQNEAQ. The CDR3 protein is CASSERASGIYNEQFF. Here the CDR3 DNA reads TGTGCCAGCAGCGAAAGGGCTAGCGGGATATACAATGAGCAGTTCTTC.

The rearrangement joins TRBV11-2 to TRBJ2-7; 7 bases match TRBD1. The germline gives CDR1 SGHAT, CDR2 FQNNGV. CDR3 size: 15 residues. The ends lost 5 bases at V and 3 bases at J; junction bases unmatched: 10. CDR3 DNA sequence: TGTGCCAGCAGCGCCCGACAGGGAAAGATCTACGAGCAGTACTTC. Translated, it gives CASSARQGKIYEQYF.

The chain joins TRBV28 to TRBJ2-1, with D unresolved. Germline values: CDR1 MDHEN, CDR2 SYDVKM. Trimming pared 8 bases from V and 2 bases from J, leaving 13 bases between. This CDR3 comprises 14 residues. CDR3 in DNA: TGTGCCAGCGCCCCCTTGGAAACCTACAATGAGCAGTTCTTC. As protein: CASAPLETYNEQFF.

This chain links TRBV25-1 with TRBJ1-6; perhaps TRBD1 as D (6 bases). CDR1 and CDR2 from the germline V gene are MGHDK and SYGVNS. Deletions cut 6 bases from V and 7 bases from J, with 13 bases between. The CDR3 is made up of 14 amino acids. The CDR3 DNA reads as TGTGCCAGCAGGGGACATGGGGCCAATTCACCCCTCCACTTT. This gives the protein CASRGHGANSPLHF.

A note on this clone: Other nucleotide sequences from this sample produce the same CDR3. This CDR3 reads CASSPAGGRNQPQHF. CDR3 coding DNA: TGTGCCAGCAGCCCCGCCGGGGGTCGCAATCAGCCCCAGCATTTT. The V call is TRBV27, the J call TRBJ1-5; possibly TRBD1 for D (5 bases). V lost 6 bases and J lost 2, with 14 bases in between. Germline assignment: CDR1 MNHEY and CDR2 SMNVEV (reference sequence). The length of the CDR3 is 15 residues.

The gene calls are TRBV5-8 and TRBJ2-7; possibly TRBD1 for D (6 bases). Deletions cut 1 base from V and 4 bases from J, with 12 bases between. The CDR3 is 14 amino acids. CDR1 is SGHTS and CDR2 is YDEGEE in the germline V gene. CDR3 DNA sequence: TGTGCCAGCAGCTTGTCGGGCAGGGGATACGAGCAGTACTTC. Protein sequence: CASSLSGRGYEQYF.

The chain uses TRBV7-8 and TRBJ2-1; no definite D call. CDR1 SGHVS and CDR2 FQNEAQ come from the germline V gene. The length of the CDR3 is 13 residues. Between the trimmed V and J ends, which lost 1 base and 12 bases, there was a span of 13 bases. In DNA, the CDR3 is TGTGCCAGCAGCTTAGGGGATGCGATATGGCAGTTCTTC. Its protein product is CASSLGDAIWQFF.

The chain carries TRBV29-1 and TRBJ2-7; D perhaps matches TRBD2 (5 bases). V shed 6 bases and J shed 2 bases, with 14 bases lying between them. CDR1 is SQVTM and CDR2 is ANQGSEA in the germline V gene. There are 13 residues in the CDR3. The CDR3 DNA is TGCAGCGTAACACTAGATGTCACCTACGAGCAGTACTTC. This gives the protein CSVTLDVTYEQYF.

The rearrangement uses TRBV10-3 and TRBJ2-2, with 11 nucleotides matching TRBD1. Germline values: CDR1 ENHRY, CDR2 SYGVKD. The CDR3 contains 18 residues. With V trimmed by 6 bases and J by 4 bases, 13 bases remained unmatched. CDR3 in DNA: TGTGCCATCAGAGGTGGACAGGGGGCGCGGAAGTTCACCGGGGAGCTGTTTTTT. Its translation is CAIRGGQGARKFTGELFF.

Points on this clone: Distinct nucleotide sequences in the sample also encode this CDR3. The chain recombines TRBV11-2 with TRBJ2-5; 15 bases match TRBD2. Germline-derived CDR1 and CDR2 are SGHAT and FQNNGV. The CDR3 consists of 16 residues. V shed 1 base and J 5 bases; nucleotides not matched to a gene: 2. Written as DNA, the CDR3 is TGTGCCAGCAGCTTAGGGGGACTAGCGGGAGGTGAGACCCAGTACTTC. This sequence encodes CASSLGGLAGGETQYF.

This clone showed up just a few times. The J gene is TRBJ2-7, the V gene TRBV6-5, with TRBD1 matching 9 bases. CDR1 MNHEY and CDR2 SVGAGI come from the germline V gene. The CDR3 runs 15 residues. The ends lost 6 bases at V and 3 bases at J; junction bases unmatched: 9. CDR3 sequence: CASRWMAGQGYEQYF. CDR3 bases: TGTGCCAGCAGATGGATGGCGGGACAGGGCTACGAGCAGTACTTC.

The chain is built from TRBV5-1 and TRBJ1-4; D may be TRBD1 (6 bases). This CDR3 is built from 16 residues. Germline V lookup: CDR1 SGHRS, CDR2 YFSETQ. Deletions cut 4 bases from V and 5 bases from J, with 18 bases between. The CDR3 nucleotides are TGCGCCAGCAGCCCACAACCCTATCAGGGGAATGAAAAACTGTTTTTT. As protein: CASSPQPYQGNEKLFF. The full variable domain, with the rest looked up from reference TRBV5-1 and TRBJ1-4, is KAGVTQTPRYLIKTRGQQVTLSCSPISGHRSVSWYQQTPGQGLQFLFEYFSETQRNKGNFPGRFSGRQFSNSRSEMNVSTLELGDSALYLCASSPQPYQGNEKLFFGSGTQLSVL.

The CDR3 reads CASRNRVARSYEQYF. The CDR3 DNA follows: TGTGCCAGCAGGAACAGGGTTGCCCGCTCCTACGAGCAGTACTTC. The gene calls are TRBV27 and TRBJ2-7, with TRBD1 as a possible D gene (6 bases). Trimming pared 6 bases from V and 0 bases from J, leaving 15 bases between. The CDR3 has 15 amino acids. Per the germline V gene, CDR1 is MNHEY and CDR2 is SMNVEV (reference sequence).

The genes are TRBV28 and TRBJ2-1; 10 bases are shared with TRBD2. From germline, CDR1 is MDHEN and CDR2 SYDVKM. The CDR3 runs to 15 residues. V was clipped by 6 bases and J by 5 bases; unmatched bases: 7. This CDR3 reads CASSQGLAENNEQFF. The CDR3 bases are TGTGCCAGCAGCCAAGGACTAGCGGAAAACAATGAGCAGTTCTTC.

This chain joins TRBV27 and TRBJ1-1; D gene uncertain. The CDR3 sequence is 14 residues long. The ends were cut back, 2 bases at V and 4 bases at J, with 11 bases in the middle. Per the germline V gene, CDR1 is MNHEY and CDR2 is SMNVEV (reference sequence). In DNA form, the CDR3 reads TGTGCCAGCAGTTTAGAGGGAGAGAGCACTGAAGCTTTCTTT. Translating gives CASSLEGESTEAFF.

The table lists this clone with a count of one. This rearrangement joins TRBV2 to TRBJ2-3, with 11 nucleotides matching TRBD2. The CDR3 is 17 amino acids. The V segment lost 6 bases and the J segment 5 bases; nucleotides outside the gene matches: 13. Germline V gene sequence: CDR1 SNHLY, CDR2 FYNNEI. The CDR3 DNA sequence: TGTGCCAGCAGCGACCCGACTAGCGGGGTGCTTGGAGATACGCAGTATTTT. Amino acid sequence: CASSDPTSGVLGDTQYF. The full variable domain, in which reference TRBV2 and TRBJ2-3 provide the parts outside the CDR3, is EPEVTQTPSHQVTQMGQEVILRCVPISNHLYFYWYRQILGQKVEFLVSFYNNEISEKSEIFDDQFSVERPDGSNFTLKIRSTKLEDSAMYFCASSDPTSGVLGDTQYFGPGTRLTVL.

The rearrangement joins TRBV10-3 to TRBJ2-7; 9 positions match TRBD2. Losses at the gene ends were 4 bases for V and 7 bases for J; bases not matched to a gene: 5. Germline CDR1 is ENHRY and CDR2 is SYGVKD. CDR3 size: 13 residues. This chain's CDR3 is CAISGGGRGEQYF. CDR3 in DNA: TGTGCCATCAGTGGGGGCGGGAGGGGAGAGCAGTACTTC.

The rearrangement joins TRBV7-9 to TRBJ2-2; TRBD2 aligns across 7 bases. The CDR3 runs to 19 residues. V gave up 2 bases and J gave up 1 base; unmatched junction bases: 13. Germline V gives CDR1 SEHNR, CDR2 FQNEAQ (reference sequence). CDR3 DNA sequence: TGTGCCAGCAGCTTATCATACATGGTAGCGGGTCTGAACACCGGGGAGCTGTTTTTT. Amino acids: CASSLSYMVAGLNTGELFF.

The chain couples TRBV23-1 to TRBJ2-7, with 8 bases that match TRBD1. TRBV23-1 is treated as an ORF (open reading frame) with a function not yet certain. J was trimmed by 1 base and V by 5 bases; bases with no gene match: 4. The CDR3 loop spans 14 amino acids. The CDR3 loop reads CASSTGDRSYEQYF. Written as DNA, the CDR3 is TGCGCCAGCAGTACCGGGGACAGGTCCTACGAGCAGTACTTC.

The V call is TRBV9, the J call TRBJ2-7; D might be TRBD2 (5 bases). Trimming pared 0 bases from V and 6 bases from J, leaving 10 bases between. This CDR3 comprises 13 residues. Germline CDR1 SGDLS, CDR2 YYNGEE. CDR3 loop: CASSVGDYSEQYF. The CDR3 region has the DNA TGTGCCAGCAGCGTAGGAGACTACTCCGAGCAGTACTTC.

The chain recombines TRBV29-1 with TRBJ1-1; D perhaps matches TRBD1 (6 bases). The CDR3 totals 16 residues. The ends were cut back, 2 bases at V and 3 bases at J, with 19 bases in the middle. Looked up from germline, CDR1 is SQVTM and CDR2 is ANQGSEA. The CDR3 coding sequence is TGCAGCGTTGAACCTAGGGCAGGGGAAACCTACACTGAAGCTTTCTTT. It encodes CSVEPRAGETYTEAFF.

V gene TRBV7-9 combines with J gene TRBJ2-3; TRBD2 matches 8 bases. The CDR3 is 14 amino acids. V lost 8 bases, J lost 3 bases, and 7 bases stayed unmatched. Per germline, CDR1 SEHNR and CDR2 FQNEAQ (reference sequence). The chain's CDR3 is CASRGAGVTDTQYF. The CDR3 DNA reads TGTGCCAGCCGAGGAGCGGGAGTTACAGATACGCAGTATTTT.

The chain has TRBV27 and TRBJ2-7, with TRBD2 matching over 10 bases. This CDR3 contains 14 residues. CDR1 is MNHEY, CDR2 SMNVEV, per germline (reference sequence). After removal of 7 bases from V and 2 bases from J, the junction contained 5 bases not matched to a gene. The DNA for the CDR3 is TGTGCCAGCAAAACAGCGGGAGGGCCCTACGAGCAGTACTTC. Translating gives CASKTAGGPYEQYF.